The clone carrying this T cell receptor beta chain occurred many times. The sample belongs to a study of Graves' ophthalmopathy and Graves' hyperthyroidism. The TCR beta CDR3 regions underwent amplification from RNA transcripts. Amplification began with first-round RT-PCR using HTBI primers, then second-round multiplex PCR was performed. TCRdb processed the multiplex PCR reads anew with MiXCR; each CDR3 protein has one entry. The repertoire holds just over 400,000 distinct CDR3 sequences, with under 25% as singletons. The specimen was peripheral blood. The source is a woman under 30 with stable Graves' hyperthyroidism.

CDR3: CSADGTAGLAGAKNIQYF. The CDR3 nucleotides are TGCAGTGCCGACGGGACAGCAGGACTAGCGGGAGCCAAAAACATTCAGTACTTC. The chain combines TRBV20-1 with TRBJ2-4; TRBD2 matches at 11 bases. CDR3 length: 18 residues. Losses at the gene ends were 6 bases for V and 0 bases for J; bases not matched to a gene: 13. Germline-derived CDR1 and CDR2 are DFQATT and SNEGSKA (reference sequence).